The source of this T cell receptor beta chain is a study of control samples from healthy donors and cancer patients. The assay was immunoSEQ multiplex PCR, and TCRdb's table has in-frame clones only and misses some. The sample lists approximately 100,000 clones, more than 75% seen once, with about 2.1% in the top ten. CDR3 size: 15 residues. V lost 4 bases, J lost 7 bases, and 12 bases stayed unmatched. Germline lookup yields CDR1 LGHDT and CDR2 YNNKEL (reference sequence). The sequenced sample was blood. The source is a woman aged 40 to 50 in good health. This chain joins TRBV3-1 (or the pseudogene TRBV3-2) and TRBJ2-7; 8 bases map to TRBD2. The CDR3 region has the DNA TGTGCCAGCAGCCTAGGGGGGACTAGTGGGGAGGAGCAGTACTTC. Its protein product is CASSLGGTSGEEQYF.